This TCR beta chain came from a study of T-cell reconstitution after alpha-beta-depleted transplantation in children. V shed 6 bases and J shed 4 bases, with 9 bases lying between them. The CDR3 length is 12 residues. A TCRbeta library incorporating unique molecular identifiers was prepared. Each CDR3 protein gets one entry after TCRdb re-called the PCR reads with MiXCR. Of some 490,000 distinct CDR3 sequences listed, roughly an eighth are singletons. This clonotype appeared many times. This receptor was identified in a human donor who donated a stem cell graft to a child with combined immunodeficiency. This specimen was PBMCs from the stem cell graft donor, taken from the stem cell graft. The chain employs TRBV12-3 or TRBV12-4 and TRBJ1-2, with D uncertain. The CDR3 is CASRGGVYGYTF. In nucleotides, the CDR3 is TGTGCCAGCAGGGGCGGCGTCTATGGCTACACCTTC.